The clone carrying this T cell receptor (beta chain) has only a few counts. Its antigen is undetermined. These data are taken from a study of Graves' ophthalmopathy and Graves' hyperthyroidism. For the study at large: Before any treatment, peripheral blood was taken at the initial diagnosis. Regarding the study as a whole: The majority of expanded thyroid clonotypes above 0.001 frequency also occurred in blood.

Presentation of ophthalmopathy in the donors involved moderate-to-severe activity, CAS ≥3, NOSPECS ≥4 and a duration under 3 months. Out of 9 to 10 ml of fresh peripheral blood, PBMCs were obtained. TCR beta CDR3 regions were amplified from RNA transcripts. The first round was an RT-PCR with HTBI primers, and the second round was a multiplex PCR. TCRdb called the multiplex PCR reads again in MiXCR, with one record for every CDR3 protein. Here the sample spans roughly 700,000 distinct CDR3 sequences, 35% to 50% being singletons. The germline CDR1 and CDR2 sequences are MNHNY and SVGAGI (reference sequence). The CDR3 runs to 13 residues. Trimming took 2 bases from V and 3 from J, leaving 8 bases between them.

The receptor was isolated from an adult man with Graves' ophthalmopathy. V usage is TRBV6-6 and J usage is TRBJ2-7, with D possibly matching TRBD1 (5 bases). Sequencing was done on a sample of peripheral blood. CDR3 region: CASSYVQGYEQYF. CDR3 nucleotide sequence: TGTGCCAGCAGTTACGTCCAGGGCTACGAGCAGTACTTC.